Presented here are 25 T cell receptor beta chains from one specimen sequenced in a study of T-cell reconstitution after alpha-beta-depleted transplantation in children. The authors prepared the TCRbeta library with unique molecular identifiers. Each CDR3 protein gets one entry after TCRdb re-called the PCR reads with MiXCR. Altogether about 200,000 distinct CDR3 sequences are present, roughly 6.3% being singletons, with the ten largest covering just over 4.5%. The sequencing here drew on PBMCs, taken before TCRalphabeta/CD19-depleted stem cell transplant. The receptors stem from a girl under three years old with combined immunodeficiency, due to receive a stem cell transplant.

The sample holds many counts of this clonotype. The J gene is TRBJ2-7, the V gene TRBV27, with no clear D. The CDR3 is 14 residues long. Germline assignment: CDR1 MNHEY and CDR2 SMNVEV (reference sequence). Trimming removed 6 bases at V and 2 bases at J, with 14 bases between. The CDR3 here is CASRTLGSTYEQYF. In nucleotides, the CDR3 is TGTGCCAGCAGAACCCTTGGGTCTACCTACGAGCAGTACTTC.

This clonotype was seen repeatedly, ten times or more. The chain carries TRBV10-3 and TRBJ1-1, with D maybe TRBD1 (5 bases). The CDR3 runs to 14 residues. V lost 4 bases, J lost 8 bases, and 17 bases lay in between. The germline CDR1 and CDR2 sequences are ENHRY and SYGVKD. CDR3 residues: CAISGLGGPLEAFF. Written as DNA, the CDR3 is TGTGCCATCAGTGGGTTGGGGGGACCCCTCGAAGCTTTCTTT.

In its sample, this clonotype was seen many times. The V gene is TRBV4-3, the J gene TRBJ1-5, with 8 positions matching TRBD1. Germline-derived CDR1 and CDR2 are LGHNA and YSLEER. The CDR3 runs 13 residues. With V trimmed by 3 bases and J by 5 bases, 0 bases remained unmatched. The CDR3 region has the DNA TGCGCCAGCAGCCAGACAGGGGATCAGCCCCAGCATTTT. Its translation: CASSQTGDQPQHF.

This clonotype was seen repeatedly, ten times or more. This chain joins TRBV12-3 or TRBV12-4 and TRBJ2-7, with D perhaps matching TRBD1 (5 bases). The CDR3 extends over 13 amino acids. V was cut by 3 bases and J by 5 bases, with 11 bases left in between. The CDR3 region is CASSFSGFNEQYF. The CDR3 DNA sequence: TGTGCCAGCAGTTTTTCAGGGTTCAACGAGCAGTACTTC.

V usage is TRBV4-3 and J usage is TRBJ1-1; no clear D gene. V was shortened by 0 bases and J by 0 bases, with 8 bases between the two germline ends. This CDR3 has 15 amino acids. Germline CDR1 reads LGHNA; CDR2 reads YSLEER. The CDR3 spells CASSQDRRMNTEAFF. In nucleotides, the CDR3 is TGCGCCAGCAGCCAAGATCGACGGATGAACACTGAAGCTTTCTTT.

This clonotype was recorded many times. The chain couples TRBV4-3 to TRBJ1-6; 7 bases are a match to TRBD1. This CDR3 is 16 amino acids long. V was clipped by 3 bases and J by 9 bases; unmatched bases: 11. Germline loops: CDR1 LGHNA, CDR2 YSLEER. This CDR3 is CASSQWERGLGSPLHF. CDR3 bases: TGCGCCAGCAGCCAGTGGGAAAGGGGGCTAGGTTCACCCCTCCACTTT.

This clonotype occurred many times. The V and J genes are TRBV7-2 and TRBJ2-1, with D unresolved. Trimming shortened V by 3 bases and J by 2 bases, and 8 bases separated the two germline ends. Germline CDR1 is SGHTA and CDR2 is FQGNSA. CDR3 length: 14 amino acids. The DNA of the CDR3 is TGTGCCAGCAGCTTCGTCATTACCTACAATGAGCAGTTCTTC. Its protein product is CASSFVITYNEQFF. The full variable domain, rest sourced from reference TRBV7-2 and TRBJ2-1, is GAGVSQSPSNKVTEKGKDVELRCDPISGHTALYWYRQSLGQGLEFLIYFQGNSAPDKSGLPSDRFSAERTGGSVSTLTIQRTQQEDSAVYLCASSFVITYNEQFFGPGTRLTVL.

CDR3: CASSHSAVLATDTQYF. The CDR3 nucleotides read TGTGCCAGCAGCCACTCCGCCGTTTTAGCGACAGATACGCAGTATTTT. The J gene is TRBJ2-3, the V gene TRBV28; the D gene is possibly TRBD2 (5 bases). The germline V gene has CDR1 MDHEN and CDR2 SYDVKM. Trimming left V 6 bases short and J 3 bases short, with 19 bases between. CDR3 length equals 16 residues.

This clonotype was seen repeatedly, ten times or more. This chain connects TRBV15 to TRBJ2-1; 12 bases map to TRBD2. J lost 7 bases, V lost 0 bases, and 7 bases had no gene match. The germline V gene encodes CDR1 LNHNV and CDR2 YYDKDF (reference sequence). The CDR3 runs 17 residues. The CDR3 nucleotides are TGTGCCACCAGCAGAGATGAACTAGCGGGAGGTCAAAATGAGCAGTTCTTC. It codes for CATSRDELAGGQNEQFF.

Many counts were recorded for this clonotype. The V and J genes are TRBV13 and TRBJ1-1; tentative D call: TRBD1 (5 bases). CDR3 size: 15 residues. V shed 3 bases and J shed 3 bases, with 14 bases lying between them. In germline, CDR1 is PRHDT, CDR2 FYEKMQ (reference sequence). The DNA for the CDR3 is TGTGCCAGCAGCTTCGTGAGGGCGGGGGACACTGAAGCTTTCTTT. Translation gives CASSFVRAGDTEAFF. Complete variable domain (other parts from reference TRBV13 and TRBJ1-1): AAGVIQSPRHLIKEKRETATLKCYPIPRHDTVYWYQQGPGQDPQFLISFYEKMQSDKGSIPDRFSAQQFSDYHSELNMSSLELGDSALYFCASSFVRAGDTEAFFGQGTRLTVV.

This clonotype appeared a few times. CDR3 sequence: CASSHAGGQETQYF. The DNA for the CDR3 is TGTGCCAGCAGCCATGCGGGAGGGCAAGAGACCCAGTACTTC. The V gene is TRBV3-1, the J gene TRBJ2-5, with 9 bases lining up with TRBD2. From germline, CDR1 is LGHDT and CDR2 YNNKEL (reference sequence). The CDR3 loop spans 14 amino acids. The ends lost 3 bases at V and 2 bases at J; junction bases unmatched: 1.

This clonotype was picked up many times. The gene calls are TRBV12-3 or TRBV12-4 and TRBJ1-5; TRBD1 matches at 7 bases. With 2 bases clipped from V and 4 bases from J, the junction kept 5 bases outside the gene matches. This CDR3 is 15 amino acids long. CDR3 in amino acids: CASSLRGHGNQPQHF. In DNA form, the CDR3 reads TGTGCCAGCAGTTTAAGGGGGCATGGGAATCAGCCCCAGCATTTT.

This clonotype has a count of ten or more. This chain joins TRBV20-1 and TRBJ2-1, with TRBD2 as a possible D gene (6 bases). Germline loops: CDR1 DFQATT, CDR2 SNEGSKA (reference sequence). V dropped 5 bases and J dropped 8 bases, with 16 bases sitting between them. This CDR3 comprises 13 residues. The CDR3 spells CSAPRDSPDEQFF. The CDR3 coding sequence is TGCAGTGCTCCGCGGGACTCCCCCGATGAGCAGTTCTTC.

CDR3: CASSQVAPPAADTQYF. CDR3 sequence (DNA): TGCGCCAGCAGCCAAGTCGCGCCGCCGGCCGCAGATACGCAGTATTTT. The gene calls are TRBV4-1 and TRBJ2-3; no definite D call. Trimming left V 1 base short and J 4 bases short, with 15 bases between. Germline V CDR1 and CDR2: MGHRA, YSYEKL. The CDR3 extends over 16 amino acids.

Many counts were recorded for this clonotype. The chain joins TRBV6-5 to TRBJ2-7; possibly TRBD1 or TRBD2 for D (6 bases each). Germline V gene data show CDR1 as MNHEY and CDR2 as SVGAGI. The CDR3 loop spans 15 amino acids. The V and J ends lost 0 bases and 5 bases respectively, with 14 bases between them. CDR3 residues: CASSYSGGGVDEQYF. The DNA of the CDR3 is TGTGCCAGCAGTTACTCTGGAGGGGGAGTCGACGAGCAGTACTTC.

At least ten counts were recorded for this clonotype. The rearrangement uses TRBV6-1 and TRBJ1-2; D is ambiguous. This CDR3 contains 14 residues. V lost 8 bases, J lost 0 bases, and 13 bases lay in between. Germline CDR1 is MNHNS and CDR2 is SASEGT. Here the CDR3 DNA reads TGTGCCAGCGGACCCTTATTTGCTAACTATGGCTACACCTTC. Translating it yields CASGPLFANYGYTF.

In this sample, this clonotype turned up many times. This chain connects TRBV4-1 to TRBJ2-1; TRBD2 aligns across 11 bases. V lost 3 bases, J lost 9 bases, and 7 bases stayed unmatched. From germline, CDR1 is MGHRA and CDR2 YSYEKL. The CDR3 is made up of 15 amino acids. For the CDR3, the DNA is TGCGCCAGCAGCCACCCTAGCGGGAGGAAATTTGAGCAGTTCTTC. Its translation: CASSHPSGRKFEQFF.

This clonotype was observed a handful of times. CDR3 nucleotide sequence: TGTGCCAGCAGCCAGGGTGCTGTCTCTGGGGCCAACGTCCTGACTTTC. It specifies CASSQGAVSGANVLTF. V is TRBV12-3 or TRBV12-4 and J is TRBJ2-6; maybe TRBD1 (5 bases). The CDR3 covers 16 residues. Trimming took off 6 bases at V and 0 bases at J, with 12 bases between the two ends.

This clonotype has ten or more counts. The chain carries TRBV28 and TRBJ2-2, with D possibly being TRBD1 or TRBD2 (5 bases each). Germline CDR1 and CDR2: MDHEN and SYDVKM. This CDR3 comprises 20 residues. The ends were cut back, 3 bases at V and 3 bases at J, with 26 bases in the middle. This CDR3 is CASSFPSKGWTHADTGELFF. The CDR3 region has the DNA TGTGCCAGCAGTTTCCCCTCGAAGGGGTGGACTCATGCGGACACCGGGGAGCTGTTTTTT.

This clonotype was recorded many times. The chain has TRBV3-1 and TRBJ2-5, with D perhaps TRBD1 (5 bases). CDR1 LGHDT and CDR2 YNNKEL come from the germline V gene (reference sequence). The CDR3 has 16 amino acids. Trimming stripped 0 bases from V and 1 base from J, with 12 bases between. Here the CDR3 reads CASSQDVVRGQETQYF. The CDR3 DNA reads TGTGCCAGCAGCCAAGATGTTGTTAGGGGCCAAGAGACCCAGTACTTC.

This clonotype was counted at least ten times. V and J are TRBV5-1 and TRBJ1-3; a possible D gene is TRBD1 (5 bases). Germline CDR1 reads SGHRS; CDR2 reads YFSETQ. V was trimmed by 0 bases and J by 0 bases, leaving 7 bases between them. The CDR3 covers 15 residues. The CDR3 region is CASSLGDSSGNTIYF. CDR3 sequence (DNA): TGCGCCAGCAGCTTGGGAGACAGCTCTGGAAACACCATATATTTT.

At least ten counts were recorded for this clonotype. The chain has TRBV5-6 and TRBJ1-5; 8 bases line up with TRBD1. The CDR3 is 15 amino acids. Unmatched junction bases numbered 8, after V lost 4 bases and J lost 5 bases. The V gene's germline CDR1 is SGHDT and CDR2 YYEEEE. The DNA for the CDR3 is TGTGCCAGCAGCCCGGACAGGGAGATTCATCAGCCCCAGCATTTT. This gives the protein CASSPDREIHQPQHF.

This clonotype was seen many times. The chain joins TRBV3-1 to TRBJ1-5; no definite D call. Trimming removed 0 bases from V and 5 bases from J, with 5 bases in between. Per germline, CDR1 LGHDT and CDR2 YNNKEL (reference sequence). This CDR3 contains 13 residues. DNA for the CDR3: TGTGCCAGCAGCCAAGACCCCTATCAGCCCCAGCATTTT. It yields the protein CASSQDPYQPQHF. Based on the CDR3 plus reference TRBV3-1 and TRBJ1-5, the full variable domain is DTAVSQTPKYLVTQMGNDKSIKCEQNLGHDTMYWYKQDSKKFLKIMFSYNNKELIINETVPNRFSPKSPDKAHLNLHINSLELGDSAVYFCASSQDPYQPQHFGDGTRLSIL.

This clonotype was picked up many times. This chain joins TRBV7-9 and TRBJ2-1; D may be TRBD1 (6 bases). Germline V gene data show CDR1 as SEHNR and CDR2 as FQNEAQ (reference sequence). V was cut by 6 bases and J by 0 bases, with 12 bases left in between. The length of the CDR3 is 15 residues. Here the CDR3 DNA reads TGTGCCAGCAGTTCAACAGGGAGCTCCTACAATGAGCAGTTCTTC. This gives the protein CASSSTGSSYNEQFF.

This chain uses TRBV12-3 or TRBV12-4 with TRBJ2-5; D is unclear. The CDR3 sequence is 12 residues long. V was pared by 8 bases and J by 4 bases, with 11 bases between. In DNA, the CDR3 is TGTGCCAGCCGGGCCCTCGCAGAGACCCAGTACTTC. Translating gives CASRALAETQYF.